The present TCR beta chain was sequenced within a study of OX40 agonist ivuxolimab in advanced cancers. About this clone: Its antigen is currently unknown.

CDR3 length: 16 amino acids. The V end lost 2 bases, the J end lost 0 bases, and 14 bases lay between the germline ends. Germline CDR1 LNHNV, CDR2 YYDKDF (reference sequence). Produced via immunoSEQ multiplex PCR; TCRdb's table is partial and in-frame only. The sample yields over 75,000 clones, approximately 90% seen once. General observations from the study: Low normalized T-cell clonal expansion also characterized some of the nonresponders.

The receptor was derived from an adult with an advanced solid tumor such as melanoma, head and neck, liver or kidney cancer. The source was CD4+ or CD8+ T cells sorted from blood, collected in a trial of the OX40 agonist ivuxolimab. This chain joins TRBV15 and TRBJ2-7; maybe TRBD2 (6 bases). CDR3 coding DNA: TGTGCCACCAGCAGAAACCGGGACTCCAGCTCCTACGAGCAGTACTTC. Protein product: CATSRNRDSSSYEQYF.